This entry concerns a single T cell receptor (beta chain). CDR1 and CDR2 (germline): GTSNPN, SVGIG (reference sequence). This CDR3 contains 11 residues. The V and J ends lost 0 bases and 4 bases respectively, with 3 bases between them. This record belongs to a study of shared clonotypes between healthy human individuals. Whole-study context: Plates per donor: three CD4 naive, three CD4 memory, two CD8 naive, one CD8 memory.

Profiled with immunoSEQ multiplex PCR; TCRdb holds only in-frame clones, not every one. The sample has hundreds of thousands of clones, around 72% seen once. Donors were healthy HIV-negative adults without recent acute infections or vaccinations. Caucasian adults living in Nashville, Tennessee, provided all samples. This TCR derives from a woman in her twenties or thirties in good health. The chain joins TRBV30 to TRBJ2-5; no clear D gene. The sample was memory CD4+ T cells sorted from blood. Sample subset: CD45RA-negative fraction. Here the CDR3 reads CAWSVIETQYF. The CDR3 DNA is TGTGCCTGGAGTGTAATAGAGACCCAGTACTTC. The complete variable domain, with remaining parts taken from reference TRBV30 and TRBJ2-5, reads SQTIHQWPATLVQPVGSPLSLECTVEGTSNPNLYWYRQAAGRGLQLLFYSVGIGQISSEVPQNLSASRPQDRQFILSSKKLLLSDSGFYLCAWSVIETQYFGPGTRLLVL.